The entry below gives a single T cell receptor beta chain sequence along with its context. What it binds is unknown. This record belongs to a study of post-analysis software for immune sequencing data. Findings and caveats of the study: Diversity measured as normalized Chao1 was significantly lower in multiple sclerosis patients than in controls.

Unique molecular identifiers tagged the TCR beta cDNA libraries. TCRdb used MiXCR to reprocess the PCR reads, holding one entry per CDR3 protein. The table shows 450,000 to 700,000 distinct CDR3 sequences, with about 44% occurring only once. The source material was blood. This clonotype was obtained from a girl aged 10-17 years with multiple sclerosis.

The CDR3 sequence: CASSQDHGGAGELFF. The CDR3 DNA reads TGTGCCAGCAGCCAAGACCATGGAGGCGCCGGGGAGCTGTTTTTT. The chain carries TRBV4-2 and TRBJ2-2; tentatively, D is TRBD2 (5 bases). The CDR3 runs 15 residues. V was shortened by 0 bases and J by 6 bases, with 11 bases between the two germline ends. CDR1 and CDR2 from the germline V gene are LGHNA and YNFKEQ.